This record looks at one T cell receptor beta chain sequence and its context. The antigen is undetermined. The V end lost 7 bases, the J end lost 2 bases, and 18 bases lay between the germline ends. The CDR3 covers 16 residues. CDR1 is SGHAT and CDR2 is FQNNGV in the germline V gene. The source of the sample is a study of shared clonotypes between healthy human individuals. Across the whole study: The study enrolled a couple of women and three men aged 18 to 49. Three CD4 naive, three CD4 memory, two CD8 naive and one CD8 memory plate were used per donor.

The assay was immunoSEQ multiplex PCR, and TCRdb's table has in-frame clones only and misses some. The table includes 500,000 or so clones, more than 95% detected once. In the CD4+ fraction, cells were divided into CD45RA+ naive and CD45RA-negative memory subsets. General study findings and limits: Rarefaction indicated that sorted-subset sequencing remained incomplete although depth was large.

The TCR was taken from a woman aged 25 to 39 in good health. Sequencing input: naive CD4+ T cells sorted from blood. The subset is: CD45RA+ positively selected. The chain employs TRBV11-2 and TRBJ2-1, with D uncertain. The CDR3 is CASTPPWPTTYNEQFF. The CDR3, as DNA: TGTGCCAGCACCCCGCCATGGCCAACCACCTACAATGAGCAGTTCTTC.